This T cell receptor beta chain was sequenced for a study of T cell changes during pregnancy in multiple sclerosis. Germline CDR1 reads LNHDA; CDR2 reads SQIVND (reference sequence). The CDR3 totals 15 residues. V was pared by 6 bases and J by 0 bases, with 11 bases between. Produced via immunoSEQ multiplex PCR; TCRdb's table is partial and in-frame only. Here the sample spans 45,000 to 55,000 clones, around 92% being singletons. This TCR was recovered from a female donor with multiple sclerosis, enrolled in a pregnancy study. Specimen: peripheral blood, collected after pregnancy. The chain carries TRBV19 and TRBJ2-2, with D possibly being TRBD2 (6 bases). CDR3: CASRSPGANTGELFF. The CDR3 bases are TGTGCCAGTAGATCCCCGGGGGCGAACACCGGGGAGCTGTTTTTT. The complete variable domain, with remaining parts taken from reference TRBV19 and TRBJ2-2, reads DGGITQSPKYLFRKEGQNVTLSCEQNLNHDAMYWYRQDPGQGLRLIYYSQIVNDFQKGDIAEGYSVSREKKESFPLTVTSAQKNPTAFYLCASRSPGANTGELFFGEGSRLTVL.